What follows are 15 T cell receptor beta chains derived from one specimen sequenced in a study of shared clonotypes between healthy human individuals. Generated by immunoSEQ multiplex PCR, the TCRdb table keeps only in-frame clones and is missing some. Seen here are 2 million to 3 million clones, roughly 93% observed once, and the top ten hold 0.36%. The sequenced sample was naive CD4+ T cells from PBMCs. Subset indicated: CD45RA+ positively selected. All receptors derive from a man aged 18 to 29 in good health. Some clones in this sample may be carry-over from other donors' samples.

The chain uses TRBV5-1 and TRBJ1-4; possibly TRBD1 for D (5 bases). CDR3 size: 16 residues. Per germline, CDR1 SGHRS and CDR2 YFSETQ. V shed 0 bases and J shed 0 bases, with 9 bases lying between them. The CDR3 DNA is TGCGCCAGCAGCTTGGTTGGGGCCGCAACTAATGAAAAACTGTTTTTT. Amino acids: CASSLVGAATNEKLFF.

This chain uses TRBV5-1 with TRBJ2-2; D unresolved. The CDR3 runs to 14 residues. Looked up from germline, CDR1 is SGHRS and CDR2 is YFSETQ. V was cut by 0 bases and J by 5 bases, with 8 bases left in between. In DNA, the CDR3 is TGCGCCAGCAGCTTGGCTGAGAAAACCGGGGAGCTGTTTTTT. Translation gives CASSLAEKTGELFF.

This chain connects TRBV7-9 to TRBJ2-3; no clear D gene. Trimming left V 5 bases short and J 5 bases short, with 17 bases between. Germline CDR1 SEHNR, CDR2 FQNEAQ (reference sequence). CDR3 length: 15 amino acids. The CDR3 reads CASSPLIGTGDTQYF. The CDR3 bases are TGTGCCAGCAGCCCCCTCATCGGAACCGGAGATACGCAGTATTTT.

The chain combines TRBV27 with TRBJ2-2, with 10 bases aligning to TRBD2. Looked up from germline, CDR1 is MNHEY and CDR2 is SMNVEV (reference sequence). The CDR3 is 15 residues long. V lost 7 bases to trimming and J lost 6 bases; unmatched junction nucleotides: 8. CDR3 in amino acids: CASTLSGRAPGELFF. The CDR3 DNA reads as TGTGCCAGCACTCTCAGCGGGAGGGCCCCCGGGGAGCTGTTTTTT.

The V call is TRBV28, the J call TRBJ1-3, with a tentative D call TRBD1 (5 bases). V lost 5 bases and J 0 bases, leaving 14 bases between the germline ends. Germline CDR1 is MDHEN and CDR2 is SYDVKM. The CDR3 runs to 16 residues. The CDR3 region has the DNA TGTGCCAGCAGTCTAGGGACGTTACTCTCTGGAAACACCATATATTTT. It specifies CASSLGTLLSGNTIYF.

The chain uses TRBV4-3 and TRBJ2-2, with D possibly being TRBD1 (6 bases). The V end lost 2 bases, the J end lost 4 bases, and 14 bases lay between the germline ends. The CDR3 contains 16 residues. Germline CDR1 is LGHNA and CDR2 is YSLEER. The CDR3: CASSQMGARITGELFF. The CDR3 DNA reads TGCGCCAGCAGCCAAATGGGGGCGCGTATCACCGGGGAGCTGTTTTTT.

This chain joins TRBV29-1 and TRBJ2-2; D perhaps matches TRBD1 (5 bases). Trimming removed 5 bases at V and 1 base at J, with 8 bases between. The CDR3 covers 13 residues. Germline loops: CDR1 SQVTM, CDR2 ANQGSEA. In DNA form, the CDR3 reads TGCAGCGTTCCCGGACAGAACACCGGGGAGCTGTTTTTT. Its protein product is CSVPGQNTGELFF.

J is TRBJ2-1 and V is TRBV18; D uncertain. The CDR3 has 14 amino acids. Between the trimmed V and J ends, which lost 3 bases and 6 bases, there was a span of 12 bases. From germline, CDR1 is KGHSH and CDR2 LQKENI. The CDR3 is CASSPPSKSNEQFF. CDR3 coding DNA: TGTGCCAGCTCACCCCCTAGTAAGTCCAATGAGCAGTTCTTC. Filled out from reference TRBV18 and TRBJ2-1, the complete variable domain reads NAGVMQNPRHLVRRRGQEARLRCSPMKGHSHVYWYRQLPEEGLKFMVYLQKENIIDESGMPKERFSAEFPKEGPSILRIQQVVRGDSAAYFCASSPPSKSNEQFFGPGTRLTVL.

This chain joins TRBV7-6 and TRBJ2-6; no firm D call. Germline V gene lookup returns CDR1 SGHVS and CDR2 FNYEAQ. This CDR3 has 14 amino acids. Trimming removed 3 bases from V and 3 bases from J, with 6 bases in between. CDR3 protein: CASSFRFGANVLTF. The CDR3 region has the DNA TGTGCCAGCAGCTTCCGTTTTGGGGCCAACGTCCTGACTTTC.

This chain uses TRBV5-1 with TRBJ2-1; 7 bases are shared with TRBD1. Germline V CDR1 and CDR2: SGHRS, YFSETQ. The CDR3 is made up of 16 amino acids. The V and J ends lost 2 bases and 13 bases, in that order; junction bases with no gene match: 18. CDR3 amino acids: CASSLTDPKKGGFQFF. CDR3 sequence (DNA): TGCGCCAGCAGCTTAACTGACCCAAAAAAAGGGGGCTTCCAGTTCTTC.

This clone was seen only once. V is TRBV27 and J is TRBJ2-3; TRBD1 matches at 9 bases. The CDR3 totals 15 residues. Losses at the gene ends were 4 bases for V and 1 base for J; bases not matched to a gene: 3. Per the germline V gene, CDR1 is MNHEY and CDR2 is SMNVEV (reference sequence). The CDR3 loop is CASSSRQGGTDTQYF. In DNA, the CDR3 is TGTGCCAGCAGTTCCCGACAGGGGGGCACAGATACGCAGTATTTT.

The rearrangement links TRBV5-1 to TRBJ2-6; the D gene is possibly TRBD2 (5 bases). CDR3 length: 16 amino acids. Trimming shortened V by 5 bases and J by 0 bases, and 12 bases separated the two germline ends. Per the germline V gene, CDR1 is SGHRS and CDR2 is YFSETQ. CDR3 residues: CASSLLGGSGANVLTF. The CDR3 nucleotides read TGCGCCAGCAGTTTGCTTGGAGGCTCTGGGGCCAACGTCCTGACTTTC.

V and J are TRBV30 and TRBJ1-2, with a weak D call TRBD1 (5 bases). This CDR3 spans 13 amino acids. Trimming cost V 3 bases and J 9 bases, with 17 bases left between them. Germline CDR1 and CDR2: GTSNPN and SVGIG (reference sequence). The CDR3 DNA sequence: TGTGCCTGGAGGACCAACGGGGCACCCAGCTACACCTTC. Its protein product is CAWRTNGAPSYTF.

The CDR3, as DNA: TGTGCCAGCAGCCCAACACTAACAGGGACCGGGGCCAACGTCCTGACTTTC. The encoded protein is CASSPTLTGTGANVLTF. The gene calls are TRBV5-4 and TRBJ2-6, with a weak D call TRBD1 (6 bases). This CDR3 has 17 amino acids. CDR1 SGHNT and CDR2 YYREEE come from the germline V gene (reference sequence). V lost 4 bases and J 4 bases, leaving 18 bases between the germline ends.

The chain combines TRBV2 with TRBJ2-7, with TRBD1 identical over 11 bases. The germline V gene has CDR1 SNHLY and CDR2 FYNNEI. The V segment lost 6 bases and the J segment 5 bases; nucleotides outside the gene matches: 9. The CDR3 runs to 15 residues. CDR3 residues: CASRGQGAQADEQYF. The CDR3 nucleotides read TGTGCCAGCAGAGGACAGGGGGCGCAGGCTGACGAGCAGTACTTC.